This T cell receptor (beta chain) was identified in a study of shared clonotypes between healthy human individuals. Study-wide points: Sorted-subset sequencing, rarefaction showed, was incomplete despite large depth.

In the case of this clone: Its target is not known.

Measured with immunoSEQ multiplex PCR; TCRdb has only the in-frame clones, and not every one. The repertoire consists of millions of clones, with 80% to 95% occurring once and the leading ten covering roughly 0.36%. CDR3 length: 12 residues. The ends were cut back, 9 bases at V and 6 bases at J, with 15 bases in the middle. Germline V gene data show CDR1 as MNHNS and CDR2 as SASEGT. Sequencing used naive CD4+ T cells from PBMCs. Noted subset: CD45RA+ positively selected. This rearrangement joins TRBV6-1 to TRBJ2-7; the D is unclear. The clonotype was recovered from a man aged 18 to 30 in good health. Some clones in this sample may be carry-over from other donors' samples. The CDR3, as DNA: TGTGCCAGTCGCCCGGGTTCTTCCGAGCAGTACTTC. Its protein product is CASRPGSSEQYF.